Shown below are 29 T cell receptor beta chains from a single sample sequenced in a study of blood T cell repertoires in COVID-19. TCRdb's table, derived via immunoSEQ multiplex PCR, lists solely in-frame clones and lacks some. Of about 210,000 clones listed, around 82% were seen once; the top ten hold roughly 7%. The material sequenced was peripheral blood. Receptor source: a woman in her 70s with acute or convalescent COVID-19.

The chain employs TRBV7-9 and TRBJ1-6; D gene uncertain. Trimming removed 5 bases at V and 11 bases at J, with 19 bases between. Germline loops: CDR1 SEHNR, CDR2 FQNEAQ (reference sequence). The CDR3 has 15 amino acids. CDR3 in DNA: TGTGCCAGCAGCCCCGGAGCGGCGGAGGAGACACCCCTCCACTTT. Translating it yields CASSPGAAEETPLHF. The variable domain in full, with the rest retrieved from reference TRBV7-9 and TRBJ1-6, is DTGVSQNPRHKITKRGQNVTFRCDPISEHNRLYWYRQTLGQGPEFLTYFQNEAQLEKSRLLSDRFSAERPKGSFSTLEIQRTEQGDSAMYLCASSPGAAEETPLHFGNGTRLTVT.

The rearrangement links TRBV6-2 or TRBV6-3 to TRBJ1-2; 9 nucleotides align to TRBD1. Looked up from germline, CDR1 is MNHEY and CDR2 is SVGEGT. This CDR3 has 17 residues. V shed 5 bases and J 8 bases; nucleotides not matched to a gene: 18. The CDR3: CASSPLLYSGQGDGYTF. CDR3 DNA sequence: TGTGCCAGCAGTCCACTTCTTTATTCGGGACAGGGTGACGGCTACACCTTC.

V usage is TRBV5-6 and J usage is TRBJ2-5; possibly TRBD2 for D (6 bases). V was cut by 10 bases and J by 5 bases, with 24 bases left in between. The CDR3 has 15 amino acids. Germline V gene data show CDR1 as SGHDT and CDR2 as YYEEEE. CDR3 DNA sequence: TGTGCCGTCCAATTCGGAGGGGCCGGTTGGGAGACCCAGTACTTC. Translation: CAVQFGGAGWETQYF. Combining the CDR3 with reference TRBV5-6 and TRBJ2-5 gives the whole variable domain DAGVTQSPTHLIKTRGQQVTLRCSPKSGHDTVSWYQQALGQGPQFIFQYYEEEERQRGNFPDRFSGHQFPNYSSELNVNALLLGDSALYLCAVQFGGAGWETQYFGPGTRLLVL.

This clone was found a few times. The V and J genes are TRBV18 and TRBJ2-6; possibly TRBD1 for D (6 bases). V was clipped by 3 bases and J by 4 bases, with 16 bases between them. Germline V gene lookup returns CDR1 KGHSH and CDR2 LQKENI. CDR3 size: 17 residues. This CDR3 reads CASSPRGRGSGANVLTF. The DNA for the CDR3 is TGTGCCAGCTCACCGCGCGGCAGGGGTTCGGGGGCCAACGTCCTGACTTTC.

The V and J genes are TRBV9 and TRBJ2-3, with D possibly being TRBD1 (6 bases). The CDR3 length is 14 residues. Trimming left V 4 bases short and J 5 bases short, with 14 bases between. Germline CDR1 reads SGDLS; CDR2 reads YYNGEE. In DNA, the CDR3 is TGTGCCAGCAGCCCCCATGGACAGCTAGATACGCAGTATTTT. It yields the protein CASSPHGQLDTQYF.

The DNA for the CDR3 is TGTGCCAGCAACCGCAGGGGGCCGGGTACTGAAGCTTTCTTT. Translating gives CASNRRGPGTEAFF. V and J are TRBV7-2 and TRBJ1-1; 8 bases agree with TRBD1. Per germline, CDR1 SGHTA and CDR2 FQGNSA. The CDR3 has 14 amino acids. After removal of 7 bases from V and 5 bases from J, the junction contained 9 bases not matched to a gene.

V gene TRBV10-3 combines with J gene TRBJ2-6; D gene ambiguous. The germline V gene has CDR1 ENHRY and CDR2 SYGVKD. The CDR3 runs to 14 residues. Trimming stripped 3 bases from V and 0 bases from J, with 3 bases between. For the CDR3, the DNA is TGTGCCATCAGTGACGGCTCTGGGGCCAACGTCCTGACTTTC. Protein sequence: CAISDGSGANVLTF.

For this clone: The junction differs from germline at one of its ends, possibly a read error. The CDR3 loop is CATSHLSVPDTQYF. The CDR3 DNA sequence: TGTGCCACCAGTCATTTATCGGTTCCAGATACGCAGTATTTT. The chain recombines TRBV24-1 with TRBJ2-3; no reliable D call. CDR1 and CDR2 (germline): KGHDR, SFDVKD. There are 14 residues in the CDR3.

V is TRBV5-1 and J is TRBJ1-3; D perhaps matches TRBD1 (5 bases). V dropped 0 bases and J dropped 3 bases, with 7 bases sitting between them. The length of the CDR3 is 14 residues. CDR1 and CDR2 (germline): SGHRS, YFSETQ. Written as DNA, the CDR3 is TGCGCCAGCAGCTTGGCGCAGGGTGGAAACACCATATATTTT. Encoded protein: CASSLAQGGNTIYF.

This sequence joins TRBV11-2 and TRBJ1-2, with no clear D. The V and J ends lost 1 base and 5 bases respectively, with 5 bases between them. CDR1 is SGHAT, CDR2 FQNNGV, per germline. This CDR3 is 12 amino acids long. The CDR3 DNA sequence: TGTGCCAGCAGCTTAGTAGAGTATGGCTACACCTTC. This gives the protein CASSLVEYGYTF.

The rearrangement joins TRBV15 to TRBJ2-5, with 14 bases fitting TRBD2. The CDR3 runs to 15 residues. V dropped 1 base and J dropped 5; count of bases not matched to a gene: 0. Germline V gene sequence: CDR1 LNHNV, CDR2 YYDKDF (reference sequence). Here the CDR3 reads CATSRGTSGGETQYF. The CDR3 nucleotides read TGTGCCACCAGCAGAGGGACTAGCGGGGGGGAGACCCAGTACTTC.

J is TRBJ2-5 and V is TRBV11-3, with D possibly being TRBD1 (6 bases). V was cut by 4 bases and J by 7 bases, with 13 bases left in between. The CDR3 is 13 amino acids. From germline, CDR1 is SGHNT and CDR2 YENEEA. CDR3 protein: CASSSQDRGTQYF. The CDR3 nucleotides are TGTGCCAGCAGCTCTCAGGACAGAGGGACCCAGTACTTC.

The V and J genes are TRBV30 and TRBJ2-2, with D possibly matching TRBD2 (5 bases). Germline V CDR1 and CDR2: GTSNPN, SVGIG (reference sequence). Trimming removed 3 bases at V and 1 base at J, with 6 bases between. CDR3 length: 13 amino acids. The CDR3 coding sequence is TGTGCCTGGAGCCGGGGGAACACCGGGGAGCTGTTTTTT. Encoded protein: CAWSRGNTGELFF.

The chain recombines TRBV7-2 with TRBJ2-7, with a tentative D call TRBD2 (7 bases). The V end lost 4 bases, the J end lost 6 bases, and 16 bases lay between the germline ends. The germline gives CDR1 SGHTA, CDR2 FQGNSA. The CDR3 runs to 14 residues. The CDR3 loop reads CASSSDWRGPEQYV. CDR3 in DNA: TGTGCCAGCAGCTCCGATTGGCGGGGGCCCGAGCAGTACGTC.

J is TRBJ1-2 and V is TRBV11-2; 7 nucleotides match TRBD1. Germline lookup yields CDR1 SGHAT and CDR2 FQNNGV. The ends lost 2 bases at V and 5 bases at J; junction bases unmatched: 5. This CDR3 is built from 14 residues. In DNA, the CDR3 is TGTGCCAGCAGCTTAAACAGGGGCGGGTATGGCTACACCTTC. Translated, it gives CASSLNRGGYGYTF. The variable domain in full, completed from reference TRBV11-2 and TRBJ1-2, reads EAGVAQSPRYKIIEKRQSVAFWCNPISGHATLYWYQQILGQGPKLLIQFQNNGVVDDSQLPKDRFSAERLKGVDSTLKIQPAKLEDSAVYLCASSLNRGGYGYTFGSGTRLTVV.

The genes are TRBV18 and TRBJ2-7; TRBD2 aligns across 10 bases. The V and J ends lost 6 bases and 2 bases, in that order; junction bases with no gene match: 7. This CDR3 comprises 15 residues. CDR1 KGHSH and CDR2 LQKENI come from the germline V gene. The CDR3 here is CASSASSGGAYEQYF. The DNA of the CDR3 is TGTGCCAGCTCGGCTTCTAGCGGGGGTGCCTACGAGCAGTACTTC. Full variable domain (rest looked up from reference TRBV18 and TRBJ2-7): NAGVMQNPRHLVRRRGQEARLRCSPMKGHSHVYWYRQLPEEGLKFMVYLQKENIIDESGMPKERFSAEFPKEGPSILRIQQVVRGDSAAYFCASSASSGGAYEQYFGPGTRLTVT.

This clone was observed a handful of times. This sequence joins TRBV5-1 and TRBJ2-7; TRBD1 is a possible D gene (6 bases). Germline CDR1 SGHRS, CDR2 YFSETQ. Trimming removed 4 bases from V and 4 bases from J, with 15 bases in between. The CDR3 loop spans 14 amino acids. CDR3 nucleotide sequence: TGCGCCAGCAGCAGGGCAGGGGAGCGATACGAGCAGTACTTC. Translation: CASSRAGERYEQYF.

This chain connects TRBV3-1 (or the pseudogene TRBV3-2) to TRBJ2-3; 8 positions agree with TRBD2. The V gene's germline CDR1 is LGHDT and CDR2 YNNKEL (reference sequence). CDR3 length: 19 amino acids. V gave up 0 bases and J gave up 2 bases; unmatched junction bases: 13. The CDR3 nucleotides read TGTGCCAGCAGCCAAGATGAGGAAGGACTAGCTTTCATCACAGATACGCAGTATTTT. Encoded protein: CASSQDEEGLAFITDTQYF.

This chain joins TRBV18 and TRBJ1-2; D call uncertain. This CDR3 has 15 residues. V lost 0 bases, J lost 4 bases, and 12 bases lay in between. Germline V gives CDR1 KGHSH, CDR2 LQKENI. CDR3 nucleotides: TGTGCCAGCTCACCACCAACGGAGGGATCCTATGGCTACACCTTC. Protein sequence: CASSPPTEGSYGYTF.

This chain connects TRBV19 to TRBJ1-5; D is unclear. The V and J ends lost 9 bases and 7 bases respectively, with 22 bases between them. Germline values: CDR1 LNHDA, CDR2 SQIVND (reference sequence). This CDR3 has 15 residues. The CDR3 loop is CASNPSGSGRQPQHF. The CDR3, as DNA: TGTGCCAGCAACCCCTCAGGATCCGGTCGACAGCCCCAGCATTTT. The full variable domain, rest sourced from reference TRBV19 and TRBJ1-5, is DGGITQSPKYLFRKEGQNVTLSCEQNLNHDAMYWYRQDPGQGLRLIYYSQIVNDFQKGDIAEGYSVSREKKESFPLTVTSAQKNPTAFYLCASNPSGSGRQPQHFGDGTRLSIL.

The chain links TRBV4-1 to TRBJ2-5; D gene unclear. CDR1 is MGHRA and CDR2 is YSYEKL in the germline V gene. The length of the CDR3 is 14 residues. The ends were cut back, 3 bases at V and 2 bases at J, with 10 bases in the middle. CDR3 sequence reads: CASSQGYLQETQYF. DNA of the CDR3: TGCGCCAGCAGCCAGGGCTACTTGCAAGAGACCCAGTACTTC.

The CDR3 DNA follows: TGTGCCAGCAGCTTAGATCCCGGGATGCCGACTAACTATGGCTACACCTTC. The encoded protein is CASSLDPGMPTNYGYTF. The chain couples TRBV11-2 to TRBJ1-2; D uncertain. This CDR3 has 17 amino acids. Deletions cut 0 bases from V and 0 bases from J, with 14 bases between. From germline, CDR1 is SGHAT and CDR2 FQNNGV.

This chain joins TRBV6-1 and TRBJ1-5; the D gene is possibly TRBD1 (5 bases). The germline V gene encodes CDR1 MNHNS and CDR2 SASEGT. Trimming took off 2 bases at V and 5 bases at J, with 10 bases between the two ends. This CDR3 has 14 amino acids. CDR3 residues: CASSEQGPDQPQHF. DNA for the CDR3: TGTGCCAGCAGTGAACAGGGCCCCGATCAGCCCCAGCATTTT.

The chain employs TRBV19 and TRBJ1-5; possibly TRBD1 for D (6 bases). Germline V CDR1 and CDR2: LNHDA, SQIVND (reference sequence). Trimming left V 1 base short and J 11 bases short, with 18 bases between. This CDR3 is 15 amino acids long. The CDR3 region has the DNA TGTGCCAGTAGTATAGTTCGGGGGGCAAATGGGGCCCAGCATTTT. Protein sequence: CASSIVRGANGAQHF.

This sequence joins TRBV6-4 and TRBJ1-2; the D gene is possibly TRBD1 (5 bases). The CDR3 is 14 amino acids. Germline CDR1 and CDR2: MRHNA and SNTAGT. With 0 bases removed from V and 4 bases from J, the gap between germline ends came to 9 bases. The chain's CDR3 is CASSDSLDSYGYTF. CDR3 DNA sequence: TGTGCCAGCAGTGACTCACTTGACAGCTATGGCTACACCTTC.

CDR3 bases: TGTGCCACCAGTGGCAGTAACCAAGAGACCCAGTACTTC. Translating gives CATSGSNQETQYF. The chain has TRBV24-1 and TRBJ2-5; D unclear. Germline-derived CDR1 and CDR2 are KGHDR and SFDVKD. This CDR3 is 13 amino acids long. Trimming removed 5 bases from V and 0 bases from J, with 6 bases in between.

This chain uses TRBV3-1 (or the pseudogene TRBV3-2) with TRBJ1-1; D is undetermined. The V gene lost 1 base and the J gene lost 6 bases, with 12 bases spanning the gap. CDR3 length equals 14 residues. Germline V lookup: CDR1 LGHDT, CDR2 YNNKEL (reference sequence). The CDR3: CASSQGRSQAEAFF. The CDR3 region has the DNA TGTGCCAGCAGCCAAGGGAGGTCTCAGGCTGAAGCTTTCTTT.

The V call is TRBV6-6, the J call TRBJ2-7, with D possibly being TRBD2 (6 bases). This CDR3 comprises 14 residues. V lost 2 bases and J 3 bases, leaving 11 bases between the germline ends. Looked up from germline, CDR1 is MNHNY and CDR2 is SVGAGI (reference sequence). The CDR3 coding sequence is TGTGCCAGCAGTTACCGGGGGTTGAACTACGAGCAGTACTTC. The encoded protein is CASSYRGLNYEQYF.

The V call is TRBV10-2, the J call TRBJ1-1; D not certain. The V end lost 6 bases, the J end lost 4 bases, and 15 bases lay between the germline ends. Germline lookup yields CDR1 WSHSY and CDR2 SAAADI. CDR3 length equals 14 residues. This chain's CDR3 is CASREGAVGTEAFF. CDR3 sequence (DNA): TGCGCCAGCAGAGAGGGAGCGGTGGGCACTGAAGCTTTCTTT.